The 2 T cell receptor beta chains presented below share a single source sample, sequenced in a study of T-cell memory formation after mild COVID-19. TCRdb reprocessed the 5' RACE reads via MiXCR and lists one record per CDR3 protein. The sample consists of 250,000 to 300,000 distinct CDR3 sequences, 15% to 20% of them appearing once. The sequencing sample was made of PBMCs or a T cell subset sorted from them (not recorded which). These receptors were collected from a young man who had mild COVID-19 (a few samples of this study predate the infection). Cell type and time point are not known.

The chain has TRBV12-3 or TRBV12-4 and TRBJ1-2; D is perhaps TRBD1 (5 bases). This CDR3 is 15 amino acids long. Trimming removed 1 base from V and 4 bases from J, with 13 bases in between. The CDR3 reads CASSLGGTESYGYTF. The CDR3 DNA reads as TGTGCCAGCAGTTTAGGGGGGACCGAATCCTATGGCTACACCTTC.

This clonotype was seen more than once but under ten times. The chain is built from TRBV6-5 and TRBJ1-5; a possible D gene is TRBD1 (6 bases). The CDR3 is 14 amino acids. V was pared by 5 bases and J by 3 bases, with 11 bases between. Per germline, CDR1 MNHEY and CDR2 SVGAGI. CDR3 in amino acids: CASSLQGLNQPQHF. CDR3 bases: TGTGCCAGCAGTCTACAGGGTCTCAATCAGCCCCAGCATTTT.